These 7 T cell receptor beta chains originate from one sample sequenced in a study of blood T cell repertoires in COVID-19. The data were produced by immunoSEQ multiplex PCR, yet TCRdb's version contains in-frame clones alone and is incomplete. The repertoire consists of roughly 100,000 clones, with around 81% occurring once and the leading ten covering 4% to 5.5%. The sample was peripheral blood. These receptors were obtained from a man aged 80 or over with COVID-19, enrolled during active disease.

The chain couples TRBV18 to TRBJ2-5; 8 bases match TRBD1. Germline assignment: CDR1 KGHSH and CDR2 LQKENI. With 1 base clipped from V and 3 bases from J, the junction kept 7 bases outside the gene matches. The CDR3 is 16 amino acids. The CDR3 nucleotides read TGTGCCAGCTCACCACGAGGCGGGACAGGCAAAGAGACCCAGTACTTC. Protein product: CASSPRGGTGKETQYF.

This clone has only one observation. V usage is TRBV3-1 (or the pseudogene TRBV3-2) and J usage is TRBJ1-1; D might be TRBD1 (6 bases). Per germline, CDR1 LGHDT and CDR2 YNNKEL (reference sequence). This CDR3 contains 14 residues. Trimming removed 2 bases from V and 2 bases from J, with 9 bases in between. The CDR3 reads CASSQQGFNTEAFF. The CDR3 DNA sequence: TGTGCCAGCAGCCAACAGGGGTTTAACACTGAAGCTTTCTTT.

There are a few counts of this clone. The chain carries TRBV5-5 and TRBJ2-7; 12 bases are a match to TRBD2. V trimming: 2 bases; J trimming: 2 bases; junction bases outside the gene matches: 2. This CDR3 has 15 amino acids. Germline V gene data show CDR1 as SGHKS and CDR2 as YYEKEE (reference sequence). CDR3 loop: CASSFASGGAYEQYF. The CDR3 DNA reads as TGTGCCAGCAGCTTCGCTAGCGGGGGGGCCTACGAGCAGTACTTC.

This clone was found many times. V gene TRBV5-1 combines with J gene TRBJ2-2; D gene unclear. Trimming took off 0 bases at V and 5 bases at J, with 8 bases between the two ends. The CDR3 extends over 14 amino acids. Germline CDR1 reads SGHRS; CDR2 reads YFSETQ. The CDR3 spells CASSLGGGTGELFF. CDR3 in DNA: TGCGCCAGCAGCTTGGGCGGTGGGACCGGGGAGCTGTTTTTT.

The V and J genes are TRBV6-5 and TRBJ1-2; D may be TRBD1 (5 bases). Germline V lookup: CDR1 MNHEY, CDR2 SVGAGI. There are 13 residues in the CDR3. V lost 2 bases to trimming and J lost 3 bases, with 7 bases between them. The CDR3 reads CASSYSRDYGYTF. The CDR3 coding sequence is TGTGCCAGCAGTTACAGCAGGGACTATGGCTACACCTTC.

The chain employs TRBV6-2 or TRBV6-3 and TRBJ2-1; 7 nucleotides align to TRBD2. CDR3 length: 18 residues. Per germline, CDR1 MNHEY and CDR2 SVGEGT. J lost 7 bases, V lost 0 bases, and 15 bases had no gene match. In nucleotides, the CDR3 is TGTGCCAGCAGTTACTCCCCGGGCCAGCGGGGCACCGGGAATGAGCAGTTCTTC. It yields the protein CASSYSPGQRGTGNEQFF.

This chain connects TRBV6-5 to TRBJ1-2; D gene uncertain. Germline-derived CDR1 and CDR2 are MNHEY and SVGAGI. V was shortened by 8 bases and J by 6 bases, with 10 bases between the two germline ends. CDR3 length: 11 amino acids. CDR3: CASGEIHGYTF. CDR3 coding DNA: TGTGCCAGCGGGGAGATACATGGCTACACCTTC.